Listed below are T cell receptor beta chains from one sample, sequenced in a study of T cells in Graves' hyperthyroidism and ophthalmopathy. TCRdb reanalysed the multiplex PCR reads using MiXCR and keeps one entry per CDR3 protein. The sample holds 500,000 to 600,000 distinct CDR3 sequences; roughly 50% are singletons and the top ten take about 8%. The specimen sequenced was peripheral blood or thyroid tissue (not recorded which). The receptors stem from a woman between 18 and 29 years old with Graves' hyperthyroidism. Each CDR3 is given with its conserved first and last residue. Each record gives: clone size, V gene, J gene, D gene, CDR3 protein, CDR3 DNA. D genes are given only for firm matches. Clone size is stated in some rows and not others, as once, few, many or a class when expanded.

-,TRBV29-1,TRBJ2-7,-,CSVEGGEQYF,TGCAGCGTGGAGGGGGGGGAGCAGTACTTC
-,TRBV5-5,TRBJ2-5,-,CASSVDTETQYF,TGTGCCAGCAGCGTTGACACGGAGACCCAGTACTTC
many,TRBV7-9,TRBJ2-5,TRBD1,CASSLMGQQETQYF,TGTGCCAGCAGCTTGATGGGACAGCAAGAGACCCAGTACTTC
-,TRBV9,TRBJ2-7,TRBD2,CASSVGLVPHEQYF,TGTGCCAGCAGCGTGGGACTAGTGCCCCACGAGCAGTACTTC
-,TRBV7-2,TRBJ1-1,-,CASRPPESTEAFF,TGTGCCAGCAGGCCTCCGGAGAGCACTGAAGCTTTCTTT
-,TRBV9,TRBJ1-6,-,CASSPGGGQNSPLHF,TGTGCCAGCAGCCCCGGGGGAGGGCAAAATTCACCCCTCCACTTT
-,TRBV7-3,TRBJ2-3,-,CASSTSDRGDTQYF,TGCGCCAGCAGCACCTCGGACAGAGGGGATACGCAGTATTTT
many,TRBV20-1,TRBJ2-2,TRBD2,CSGASGRDGELFF,TGCAGTGGGGCTAGCGGGAGGGACGGGGAGCTGTTTTTT
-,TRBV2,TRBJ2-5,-,CASSEVGRLQETQYF,TGTGCCAGCAGTGAAGTGGGGAGGTTGCAAGAGACCCAGTACTTC
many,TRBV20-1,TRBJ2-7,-,CSGRTGPPTYEQYF,TGCAGTGGTAGAACTGGTCCCCCTACCTACGAGCAGTACTTC
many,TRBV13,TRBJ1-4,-,CASSFGRGQKLFF,TGTGCCAGCAGCTTCGGTCGAGGGCAGAAACTGTTTTTT
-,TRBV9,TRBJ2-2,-,CASSVGSRGSGELFF,TGTGCCAGCAGCGTAGGGTCCAGGGGTTCCGGGGAGCTGTTTTTT
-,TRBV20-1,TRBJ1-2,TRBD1,CSARDVGQGYTF,TGCAGTGCTAGAGACGTGGGACAGGGCTACACCTTC
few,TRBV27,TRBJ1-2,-,CASSPGLAGYGYTF,TGTGCCAGCAGCCCCGGACTAGCGGGATATGGCTACACCTTC
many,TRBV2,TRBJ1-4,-,CASTDSGFNEKLFF,TGTGCCAGCACTGACAGTGGGTTTAATGAAAAACTGTTTTTT
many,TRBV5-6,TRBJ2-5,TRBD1,CASSSDRARETQYF,TGTGCCAGCAGCTCGGACAGGGCAAGAGAGACCCAGTACTTC
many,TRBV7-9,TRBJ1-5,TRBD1,CASSLVGQGLDQPQHF,TGTGCCAGCAGCTTAGTTGGACAGGGTTTGGATCAGCCCCAGCATTTT
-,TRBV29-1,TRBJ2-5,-,CSVAGQQETQYF,TGCAGCGTAGCTGGACAGCAAGAGACCCAGTACTTC
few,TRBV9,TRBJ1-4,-,CASSPNLEGFGEKLFF,TGTGCCAGCAGCCCCAACCTTGAGGGGTTTGGTGAAAAACTGTTTTTT
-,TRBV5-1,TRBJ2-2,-,CASSLRLGGTGELFF,TGCGCCAGCAGCCTTCGACTAGGGGGCACCGGGGAGCTGTTTTTT
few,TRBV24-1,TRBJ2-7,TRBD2,CATSDSAGGGYEQYF,TGTGCCACCAGTGATTCCGCGGGGGGCGGGTACGAGCAGTACTTC
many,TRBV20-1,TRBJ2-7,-,CSAGPGPSYEQYF,TGCAGTGCCGGACCGGGTCCCTCCTACGAGCAGTACTTC
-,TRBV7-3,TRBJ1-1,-,CASSPDTGERHTEAFF,TGTGCCAGCAGCCCTGACACCGGGGAAAGGCACACTGAAGCTTTCTTT
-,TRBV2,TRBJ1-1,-,CASSVAGGEGSFF,TGTGCCAGCAGTGTGGCCGGGGGTGAGGGATCTTTCTTT
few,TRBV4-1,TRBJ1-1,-,CASSQDSQRWVNTEAFF,TGCGCCAGCAGCCAAGATAGTCAAAGGTGGGTGAACACTGAAGCTTTCTTT
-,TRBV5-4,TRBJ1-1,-,CASRDGHTEAFF,TGTGCCAGCAGGGACGGACACACTGAAGCTTTCTTT
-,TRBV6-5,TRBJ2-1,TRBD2,CASSPIAGSHNEQFF,TGTGCCAGCAGTCCCATAGCGGGGTCCCACAATGAGCAGTTCTTC
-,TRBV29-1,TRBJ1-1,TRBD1,CTSRTGGLHTEAFF,TGCACCTCACGGACAGGGGGCTTGCACACTGAAGCTTTCTTT
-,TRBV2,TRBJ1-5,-,CASSAWREPYEHF,TGTGCCAGCAGTGCCTGGCGGGAGCCCTACGAGCATTTT
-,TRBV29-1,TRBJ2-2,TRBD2,CSVGTSGEPNTGELFF,TGCAGCGTGGGGACTAGCGGGGAACCGAACACCGGGGAGCTGTTTTTT
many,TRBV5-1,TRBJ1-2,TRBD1,CASSLGTGGNHGYTF,TGCGCCAGCAGCTTAGGGACAGGGGGTAATCATGGCTACACCTTC
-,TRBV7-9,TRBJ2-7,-,CASSTGIGYEQYF,TGTGCCAGCAGCACGGGGATAGGCTACGAGCAGTACTTC
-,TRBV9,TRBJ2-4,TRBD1,CASSVTGGSKNIQYF,TGTGCCAGCAGCGTGACAGGGGGTTCCAAAAACATTCAGTACTTC
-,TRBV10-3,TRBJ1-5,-,CAIRMGQPQHF,TGTGCCATCAGGATGGGACAGCCCCAGCATTTT
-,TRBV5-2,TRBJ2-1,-,CASNPIGPYNEQFF,TGTGCCAGCAACCCTATAGGCCCTTACAATGAGCAGTTCTTC
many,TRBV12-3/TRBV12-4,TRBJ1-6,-,CASSPPGRFLHF,TGTGCCAGCAGTCCCCCGGGGCGGTTTCTCCACTTT
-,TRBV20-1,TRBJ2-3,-,CSARLSPGQRGTDTQYF,TGCAGTGCTAGATTATCCCCGGGGCAAAGGGGCACAGATACGCAGTATTTT
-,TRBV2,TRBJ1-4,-,CASSEVGLENEKLFF,TGTGCCAGCAGTGAAGTCGGGTTAGAGAATGAAAAACTGTTTTTT
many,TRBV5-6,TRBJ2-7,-,CASSPDQRSEQYF,TGTGCCAGCAGCCCGGACCAACGGAGCGAGCAGTACTTC
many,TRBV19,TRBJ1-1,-,CASSSEGGTEAFF,TGTGCCAGTAGTTCAGAAGGGGGCACTGAAGCTTTCTTT
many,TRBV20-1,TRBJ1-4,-,CSASGTLPKEELFF,TGCAGTGCTAGTGGGACCCTACCGAAGGAAGAACTGTTTTTT
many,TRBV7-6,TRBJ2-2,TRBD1,CASSLVGTGGTGELFF,TGTGCCAGCAGTTTAGTGGGGACAGGGGGCACCGGGGAGCTGTTTTTT
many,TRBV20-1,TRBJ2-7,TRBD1,CSALDRDPYEQYF,TGCAGTGCTTTGGACAGGGATCCTTACGAGCAGTACTTC
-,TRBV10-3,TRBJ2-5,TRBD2,CAIRGSGRAVETQYF,TGTGCCATCAGGGGTAGCGGGAGGGCCGTTGAGACCCAGTACTTC
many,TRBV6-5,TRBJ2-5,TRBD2,CASRPGLAQETQYF,TGTGCCAGCAGACCGGGACTAGCACAAGAGACCCAGTACTTC
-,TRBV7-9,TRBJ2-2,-,CASSSPELGGELFF,TGTGCCAGCTCCTCCCCAGAGTTAGGAGGGGAGCTGTTTTTT
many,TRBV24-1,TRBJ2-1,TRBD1,CATSDLRDRGPNEQFF,TGTGCCACCAGTGATCTGCGGGACAGGGGACCCAATGAGCAGTTCTTC
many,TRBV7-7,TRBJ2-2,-,CASSLSENTGELFF,TGTGCCAGCAGCTTATCTGAGAACACCGGGGAGCTGTTTTTT
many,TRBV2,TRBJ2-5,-,CASKPGPGDTQYF,TGTGCCAGCAAGCCGGGGCCTGGAGACACCCAGTACTTC
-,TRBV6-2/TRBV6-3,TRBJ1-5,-,CASSPGRGGSKPQHF,TGTGCCAGCAGTCCCGGTCGGGGGGGCAGCAAGCCCCAGCATTTT
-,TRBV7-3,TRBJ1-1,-,CASSSIREDTEAFF,TGTGCCAGCAGCTCAATACGGGAGGACACTGAAGCTTTCTTT
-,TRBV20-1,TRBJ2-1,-,CSALRSGEGYNEQFF,TGCAGTGCCCTCAGGTCAGGGGAGGGCTACAATGAGCAGTTCTTC
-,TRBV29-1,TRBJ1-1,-,CSVEGGTGTEAFF,TGCAGCGTTGAAGGGGGGACTGGAACTGAAGCTTTCTTT
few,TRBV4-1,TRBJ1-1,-,CASSQDRGEPLNTEAFF,TGCGCCAGCAGCCAAGATAGGGGAGAGCCCTTGAACACTGAAGCTTTCTTT